The clone carrying this T cell receptor beta chain was seen a few times. Antigen specificity is unknown. This specimen comes from a study of T cells after yellow fever vaccination. TCRdb reanalysed the 5' RACE reads using MiXCR and keeps one entry per CDR3 protein. The sample records 100,000 to 150,000 distinct CDR3 sequences, about 8.2% being singletons. V shed 0 bases and J shed 6 bases, with 17 bases lying between them. CDR3 size: 15 residues. The germline CDR1 and CDR2 sequences are GTSNPN and SVGIG (reference sequence). Findings and limits, study-wide: Reappearing after the booster were most of the clones from primary vaccination (roughly 96% CD4, roughly 86% CD8). The presence of abundant clonotypes contaminating from the bulk population was possible in FACS-sorted repertoires.

This sequence joins TRBV30 and TRBJ1-2; unclear D gene. The sequence derives from a man between 18 and 29 years old who received the YFV17D yellow fever vaccine. The sequencing used CD8+ T cells sorted from PBMCs, collected on the day of the yellow fever booster vaccination. CDR3 residues: CAWSVTLENINGYTF. In DNA form, the CDR3 reads TGTGCCTGGAGTGTAACCCTGGAAAATATAAATGGCTACACCTTC.